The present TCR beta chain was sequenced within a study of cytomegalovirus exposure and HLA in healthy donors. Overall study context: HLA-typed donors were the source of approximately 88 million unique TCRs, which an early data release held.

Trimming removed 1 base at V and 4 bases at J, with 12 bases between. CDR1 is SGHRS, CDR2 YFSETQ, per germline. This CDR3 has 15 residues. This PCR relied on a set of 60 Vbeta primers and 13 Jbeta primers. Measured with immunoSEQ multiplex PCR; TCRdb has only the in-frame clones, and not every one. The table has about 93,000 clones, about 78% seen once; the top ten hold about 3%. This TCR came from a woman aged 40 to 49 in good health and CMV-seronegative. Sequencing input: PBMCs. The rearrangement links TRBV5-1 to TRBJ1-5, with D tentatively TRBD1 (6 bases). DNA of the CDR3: TGCGCCAGCAGCTTGTCAGGGGATCCGAATCAGCCCCAGCATTTT. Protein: CASSLSGDPNQPQHF.